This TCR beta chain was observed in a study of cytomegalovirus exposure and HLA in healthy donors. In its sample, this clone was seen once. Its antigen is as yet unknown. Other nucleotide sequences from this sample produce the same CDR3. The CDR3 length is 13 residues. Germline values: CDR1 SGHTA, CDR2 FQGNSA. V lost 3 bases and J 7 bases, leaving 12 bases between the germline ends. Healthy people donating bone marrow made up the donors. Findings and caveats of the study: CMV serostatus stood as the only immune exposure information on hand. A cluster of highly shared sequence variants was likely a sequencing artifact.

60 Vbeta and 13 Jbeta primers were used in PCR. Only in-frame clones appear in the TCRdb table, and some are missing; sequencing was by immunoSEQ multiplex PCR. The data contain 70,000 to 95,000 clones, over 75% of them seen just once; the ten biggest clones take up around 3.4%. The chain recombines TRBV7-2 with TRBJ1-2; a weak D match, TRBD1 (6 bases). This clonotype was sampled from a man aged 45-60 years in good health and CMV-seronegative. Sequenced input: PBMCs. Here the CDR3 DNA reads TGTGCCAGCAGCTTCCCAGGGGTAGGTGGCTACACCTTC. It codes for CASSFPGVGGYTF.